This T cell receptor beta chain appears in the sequencing data of a study of cytomegalovirus exposure and HLA in healthy donors. Whole-study context: As released early, the data held some 85 million unique TCRs from HLA-typed donors.

Use of 60 Vbeta and 13 Jbeta primers characterized the PCR. Here immunoSEQ multiplex PCR was the method, and the copy in TCRdb shows in-frame clones only, minus some. This table holds about 120,000 clones, over 75% found once. The sequenced sample was PBMCs. This TCR came from a man aged 25-45 years in good health and CMV-seronegative.

The CDR3 region has the DNA TGTGCCAGCAGGCAAAGGACAGGGGGTAACTATGGCTACACCTTC. Translated, it gives CASRQRTGGNYGYTF. This chain uses TRBV28 with TRBJ1-2, with TRBD1 matching over 10 bases. Germline V gene sequence: CDR1 MDHEN, CDR2 SYDVKM. V shed 6 bases and J 1 base; nucleotides not matched to a gene: 5. This CDR3 comprises 15 residues.